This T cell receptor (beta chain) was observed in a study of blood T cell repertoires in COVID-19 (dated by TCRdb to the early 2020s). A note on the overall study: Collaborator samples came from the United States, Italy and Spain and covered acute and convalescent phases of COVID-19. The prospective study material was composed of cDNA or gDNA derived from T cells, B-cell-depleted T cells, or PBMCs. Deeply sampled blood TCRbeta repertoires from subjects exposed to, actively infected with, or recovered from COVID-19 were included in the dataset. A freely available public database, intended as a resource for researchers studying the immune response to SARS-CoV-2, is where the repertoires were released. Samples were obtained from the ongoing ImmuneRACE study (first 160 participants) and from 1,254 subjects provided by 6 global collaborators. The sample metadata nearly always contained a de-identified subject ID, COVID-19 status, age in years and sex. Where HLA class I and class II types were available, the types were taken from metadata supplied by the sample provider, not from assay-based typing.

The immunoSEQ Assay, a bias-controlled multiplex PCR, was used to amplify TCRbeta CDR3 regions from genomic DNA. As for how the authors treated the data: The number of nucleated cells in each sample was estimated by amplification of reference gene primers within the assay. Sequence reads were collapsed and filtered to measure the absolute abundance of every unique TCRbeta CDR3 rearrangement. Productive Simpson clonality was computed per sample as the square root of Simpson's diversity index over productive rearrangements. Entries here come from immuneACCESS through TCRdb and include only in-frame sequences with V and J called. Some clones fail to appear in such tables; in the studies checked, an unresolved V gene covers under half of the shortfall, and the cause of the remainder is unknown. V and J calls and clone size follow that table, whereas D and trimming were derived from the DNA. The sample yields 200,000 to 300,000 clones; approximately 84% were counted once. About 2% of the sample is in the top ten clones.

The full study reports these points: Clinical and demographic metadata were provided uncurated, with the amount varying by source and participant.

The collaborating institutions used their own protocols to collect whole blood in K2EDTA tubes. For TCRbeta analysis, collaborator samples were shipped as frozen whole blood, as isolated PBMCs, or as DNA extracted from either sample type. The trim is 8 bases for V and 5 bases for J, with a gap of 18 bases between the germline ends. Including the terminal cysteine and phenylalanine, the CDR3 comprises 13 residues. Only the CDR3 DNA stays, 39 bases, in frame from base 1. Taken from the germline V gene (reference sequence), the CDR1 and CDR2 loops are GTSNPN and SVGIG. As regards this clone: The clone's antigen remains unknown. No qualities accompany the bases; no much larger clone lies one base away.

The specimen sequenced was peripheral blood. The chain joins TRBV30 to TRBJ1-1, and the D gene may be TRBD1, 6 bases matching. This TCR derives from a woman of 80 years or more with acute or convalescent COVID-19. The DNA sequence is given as TGTGCCGGGGGGCGGGGGAGTTGGACTGAAGCTTTCTTT. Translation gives CAGGRGSWTEAFF.